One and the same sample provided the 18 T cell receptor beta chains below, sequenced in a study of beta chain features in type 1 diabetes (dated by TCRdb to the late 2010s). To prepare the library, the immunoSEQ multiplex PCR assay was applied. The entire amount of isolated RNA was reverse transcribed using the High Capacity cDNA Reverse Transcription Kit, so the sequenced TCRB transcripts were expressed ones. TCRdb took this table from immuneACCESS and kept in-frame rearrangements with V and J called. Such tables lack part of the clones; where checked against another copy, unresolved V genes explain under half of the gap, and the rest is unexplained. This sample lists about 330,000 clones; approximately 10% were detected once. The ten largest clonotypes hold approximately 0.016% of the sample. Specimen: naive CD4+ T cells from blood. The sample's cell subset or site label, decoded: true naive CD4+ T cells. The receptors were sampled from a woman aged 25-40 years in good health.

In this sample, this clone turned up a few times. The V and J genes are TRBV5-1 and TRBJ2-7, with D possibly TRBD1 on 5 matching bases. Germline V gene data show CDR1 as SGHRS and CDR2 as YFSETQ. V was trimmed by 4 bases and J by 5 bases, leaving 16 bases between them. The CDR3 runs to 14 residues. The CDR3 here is CASSRPQGANEQYF. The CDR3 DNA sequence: TGCGCCAGCAGCCGGCCGCAGGGCGCCAACGAGCAGTACTTC.

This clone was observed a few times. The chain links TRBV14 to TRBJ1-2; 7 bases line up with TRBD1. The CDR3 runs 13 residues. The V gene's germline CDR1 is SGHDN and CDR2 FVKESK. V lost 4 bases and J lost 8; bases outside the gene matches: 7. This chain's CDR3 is CASSLTGIHGYTF. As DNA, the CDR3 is TGTGCCAGCAGCCTGACAGGGATCCACGGCTACACCTTC.

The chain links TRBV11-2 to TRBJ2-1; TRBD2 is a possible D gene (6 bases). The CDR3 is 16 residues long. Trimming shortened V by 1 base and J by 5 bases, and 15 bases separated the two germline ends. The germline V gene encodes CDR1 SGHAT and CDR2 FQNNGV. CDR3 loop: CASSLGNSGGNNEQFF. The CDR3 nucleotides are TGTGCCAGCAGCTTAGGTAATAGCGGAGGTAACAATGAGCAGTTCTTC.

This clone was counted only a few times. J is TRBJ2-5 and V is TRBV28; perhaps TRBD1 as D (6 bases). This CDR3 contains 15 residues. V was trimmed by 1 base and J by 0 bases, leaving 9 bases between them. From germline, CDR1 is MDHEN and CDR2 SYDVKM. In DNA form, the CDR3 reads TGTGCCAGCAGTTTATTGGGACAAAACCAAGAGACCCAGTACTTC. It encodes CASSLLGQNQETQYF.

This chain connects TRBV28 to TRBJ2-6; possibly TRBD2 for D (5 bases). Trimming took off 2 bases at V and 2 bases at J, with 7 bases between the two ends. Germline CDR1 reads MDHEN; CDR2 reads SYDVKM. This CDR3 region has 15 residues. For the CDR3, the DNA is TGTGCCAGCAGTTTAGGGGAGACTGGGGCCAACGTCCTGACTTTC. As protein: CASSLGETGANVLTF.

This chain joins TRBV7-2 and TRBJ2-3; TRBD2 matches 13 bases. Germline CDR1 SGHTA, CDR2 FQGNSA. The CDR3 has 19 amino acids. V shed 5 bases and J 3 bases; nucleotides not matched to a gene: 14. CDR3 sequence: CASSGRTSGSLSGTDTQYF. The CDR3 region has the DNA TGTGCCAGCAGCGGTCGGACTAGCGGGAGTTTGAGCGGAACAGATACGCAGTATTTT.

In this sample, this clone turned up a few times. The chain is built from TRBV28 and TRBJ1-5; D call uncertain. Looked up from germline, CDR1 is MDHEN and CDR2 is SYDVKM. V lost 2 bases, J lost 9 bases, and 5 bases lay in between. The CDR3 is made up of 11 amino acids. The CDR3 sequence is CASSLRGPQHF. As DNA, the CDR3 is TGTGCCAGCAGTTTACGAGGGCCCCAGCATTTT.

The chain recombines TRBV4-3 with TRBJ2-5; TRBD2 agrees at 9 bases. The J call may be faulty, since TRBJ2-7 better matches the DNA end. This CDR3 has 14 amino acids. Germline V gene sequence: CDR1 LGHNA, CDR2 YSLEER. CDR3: CASSQSGRIHEQYF. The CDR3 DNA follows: TGCGCCAGCAGCCAGAGCGGGAGGATCCACGAGCAGTACTTC.

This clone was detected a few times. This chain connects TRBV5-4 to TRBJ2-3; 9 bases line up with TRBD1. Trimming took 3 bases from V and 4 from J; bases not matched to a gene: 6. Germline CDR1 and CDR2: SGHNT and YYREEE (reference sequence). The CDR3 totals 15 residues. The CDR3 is CASSSKQGAADTQYF. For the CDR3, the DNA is TGTGCCAGCAGCTCCAAACAGGGGGCGGCAGATACGCAGTATTTT.

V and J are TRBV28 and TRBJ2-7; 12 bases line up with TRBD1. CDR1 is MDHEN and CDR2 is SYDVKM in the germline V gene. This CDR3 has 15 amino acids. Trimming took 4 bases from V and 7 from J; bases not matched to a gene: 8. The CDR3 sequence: CASSSPGQGADEQYF. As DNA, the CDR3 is TGTGCCAGCAGTTCTCCGGGACAGGGGGCGGATGAGCAGTACTTC.

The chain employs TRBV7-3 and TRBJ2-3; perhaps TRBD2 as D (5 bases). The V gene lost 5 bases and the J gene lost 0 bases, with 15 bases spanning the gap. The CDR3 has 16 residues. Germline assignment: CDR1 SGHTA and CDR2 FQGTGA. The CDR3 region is CASSDGLRTSTDTQYF. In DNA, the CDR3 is TGTGCCAGCAGCGATGGACTGAGAACTAGCACAGATACGCAGTATTTT.

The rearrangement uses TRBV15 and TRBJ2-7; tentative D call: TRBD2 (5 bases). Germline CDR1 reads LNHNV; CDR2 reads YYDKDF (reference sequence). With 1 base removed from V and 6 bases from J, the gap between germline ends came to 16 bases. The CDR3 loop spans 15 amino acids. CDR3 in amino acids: CATSRGSPPGVEQYF. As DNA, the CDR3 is TGTGCCACCAGCAGAGGGTCTCCACCCGGGGTCGAGCAGTACTTC.

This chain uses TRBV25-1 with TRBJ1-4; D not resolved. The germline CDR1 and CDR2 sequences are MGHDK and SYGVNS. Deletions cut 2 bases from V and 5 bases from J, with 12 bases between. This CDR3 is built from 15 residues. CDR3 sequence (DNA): TGTGCCAGCAGTGAACAAGAGGGATGGAATGAAAAACTGTTTTTT. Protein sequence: CASSEQEGWNEKLFF.

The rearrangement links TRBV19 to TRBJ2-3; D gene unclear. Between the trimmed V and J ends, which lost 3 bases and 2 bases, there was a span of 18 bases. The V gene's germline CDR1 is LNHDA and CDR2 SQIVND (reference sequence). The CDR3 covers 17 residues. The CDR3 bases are TGTGCCAGTAGTATTCTGGCTGCGACTTCATCCACAGATACGCAGTATTTT. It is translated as CASSILAATSSTDTQYF.

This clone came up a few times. The CDR3 reads CSVAPREAGDEQYF. The CDR3 nucleotides are TGCAGCGTTGCCCCGAGGGAGGCGGGGGACGAGCAGTACTTC. The V gene is TRBV29-1, the J gene TRBJ2-7; 7 bases align to TRBD2. The CDR3 consists of 14 residues. J lost 5 bases, V lost 4 bases, and 11 bases had no gene match. Per germline, CDR1 SQVTM and CDR2 ANQGSEA.

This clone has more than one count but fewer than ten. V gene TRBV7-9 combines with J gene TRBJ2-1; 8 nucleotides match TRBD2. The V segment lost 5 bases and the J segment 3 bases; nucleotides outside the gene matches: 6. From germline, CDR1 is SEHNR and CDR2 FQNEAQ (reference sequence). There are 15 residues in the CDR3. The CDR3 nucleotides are TGTGCCAGCAGCACCAGCGGGAGCGGCTACAATGAGCAGTTCTTC. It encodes CASSTSGSGYNEQFF.

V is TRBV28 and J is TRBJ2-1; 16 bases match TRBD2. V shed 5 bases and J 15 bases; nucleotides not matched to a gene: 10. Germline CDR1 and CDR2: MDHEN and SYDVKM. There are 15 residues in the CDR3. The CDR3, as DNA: TGTGCCAGCAGTCAGCAACCGGGACTAGCGGGGGGGCCGTTCTTC. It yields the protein CASSQQPGLAGGPFF.

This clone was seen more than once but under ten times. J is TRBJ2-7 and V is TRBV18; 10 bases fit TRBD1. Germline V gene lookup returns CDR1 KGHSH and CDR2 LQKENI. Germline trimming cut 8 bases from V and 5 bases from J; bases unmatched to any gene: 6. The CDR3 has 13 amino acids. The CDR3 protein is CASAGTGVDEQYF. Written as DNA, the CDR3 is TGTGCCAGCGCGGGGACAGGGGTTGACGAGCAGTACTTC.